Listed below are T cell receptor beta chains from one sample, sequenced in a study of T cells in Graves' hyperthyroidism and ophthalmopathy. A single record per CDR3 protein comes from TCRdb applying MiXCR to the multiplex PCR reads. The profile covers tens of thousands of distinct CDR3 sequences, with about 49% appearing a single time and approximately 6.2% taken by the ten largest. The sequenced material came from blood. Receptor source: a woman aged 50 to 60 with Graves' hyperthyroidism that later progressed to Graves' ophthalmopathy. The CDR3 runs from the conserved cysteine through the conserved F or W. Each record gives: J gene, V gene, clone size, D gene, CDR3 DNA, CDR3 protein. The D gene is left open where the match is weak. Rows give clone size only sometimes, using once, few, many, or a class for an expanded clone.

TRBJ2-2 TRBV11-2 once - TGTGCCAGCAGCTACGGGACCCAGGCGAGGGAGCTGTTTTTT CASSYGTQARELFF
TRBJ2-1 TRBV9 - TRBD2 TGTGCCAGCAGCGTAGAGGTAGCGGGAGGCGGTGAGCAGTTCTTC CASSVEVAGGGEQFF
TRBJ1-5 TRBV7-8 many TRBD1 TGTGCCAGCAGCTTAGGTGGGACAGGGGGCGTTCAGCCCCAGCATTTT CASSLGGTGGVQPQHF
TRBJ2-5 TRBV4-2 many TRBD1 TGTGCCAGCAGCCAAGGGTTCCCCGGGACAGGCGAGACCCAGTACTTC CASSQGFPGTGETQYF
TRBJ2-1 TRBV6-1 many - TGTGCCAGCAGGAGGGGGGCTGACATGTATGAGCAGTTCTTC CASRRGADMYEQFF
TRBJ1-1 TRBV2 many - TGTGCCAGTATTTTGGGAGTGAACACTGAAGCTTTCTTT CASILGVNTEAFF
TRBJ2-6 TRBV5-4 once - TGTGCCAGCAGCTTGGCAGGGGCCAACGTCCTGACTTTC CASSLAGANVLTF
TRBJ2-7 TRBV9 - TRBD1 TGTGCCAGCACCCTTCTCGGACAGGGCTACGAGCAGTACTTC CASTLLGQGYEQYF
TRBJ2-3 TRBV5-1 - TRBD2 TGCGCCAGCAGGGGGGGGACTAGCGCAGATACGCAGTATTTT CASRGGTSADTQYF
TRBJ1-5 TRBV9 many - TGTGCCAGCAGCTCCCAGGGGAGCAATCAGCCCCAGCATTTT CASSSQGSNQPQHF
TRBJ2-1 TRBV7-6 few - TGTGCCAGCAAGGATAACTTTATTAGCAATGAGCAGTTTTTC CASKDNFISNEQFF
TRBJ2-1 TRBV4-2 - - TGTGCCAGCAGCCATAGTGCCTTC CASSHSAF
TRBJ2-3 TRBV2 - - TGTGCCAGCAGTGTTAGGCTTAGCACAGATACGCAGTATTTT CASSVRLSTDTQYF
TRBJ1-2 TRBV9 - - TGTGCCAGCATGGGGGGGGGGGCTCATGGCTACACCTTC CASMGGGAHGYTF
TRBJ1-6 TRBV7-2 few - TGTGCCAGCAGCTTAGCGGTAGGACCCCTCCACTTT CASSLAVGPLHF
TRBJ2-3 TRBV24-1 - - TGTGCCACCAGTGATCCACAGGGAACAGATACGCAGTATTTT CATSDPQGTDTQYF
TRBJ1-6 TRBV11-3 - TRBD1 TGTGCCAGCAGCTTTTGGGACAGGGCAAATTCACCCCTCCACTTT CASSFWDRANSPLHF
TRBJ2-7 TRBV29-1 few TRBD1 TGCAGCGTCCCGGGACAGGAGACCTACGAGCAGTACTTC CSVPGQETYEQYF
TRBJ2-7 TRBV7-3 - TRBD2 TGTGCCAGCAGCTTGACTAGCAGGAACTACGAGCAGTACTTC CASSLTSRNYEQYF
TRBJ2-7 TRBV2 - - TGTGCCAGCAGTGAAGTCTTCAGCTCCCACGAGCAGTACTTC CASSEVFSSHEQYF
TRBJ2-5 TRBV29-1 - TRBD1 TGCAGCGCCAGCAGCCAAGGGACAGGCGGAAGACAAGAGACCCAGTACTTC CSASSQGTGGRQETQYF
TRBJ2-5 TRBV7-9 - TRBD2 TGTGCCAGCAGTCCCCCAACTAGCGGGAGAGAGACCCAGTACTTC CASSPPTSGRETQYF
TRBJ2-7 TRBV24-1 medium-sized - TGTGCCACCAGTGATTGGCGGTACCCCTACGAGCAGTACTTC CATSDWRYPYEQYF
TRBJ2-1 TRBV6-1 - - TGTGCCAGCAGCCGCAATGAGCAGTTCTTC CASSRNEQFF
TRBJ1-1 TRBV30 few - TGTGCCTGGAGTGAGTGGACAGCCTCAGGCCATGGAGCTTTCTTT CAWSEWTASGHGAFF
TRBJ1-3 TRBV11-3 many - TGTGCCAGCAGTCGTATCTCTGGAAACACCATATATTTT CASSRISGNTIYF
TRBJ1-2 TRBV12-3/TRBV12-4 many - TGTGCCAGCAGTCTGGGAGCCTATGGCTACACCTTC CASSLGAYGYTF
TRBJ2-6 TRBV6-2/TRBV6-3 once - TGTGCCAGCAGTTACGGGTTTGGCGGACGGACGAAATCTGGGGCCAACGTCCTGACTTTC CASSYGFGGRTKSGANVLTF
TRBJ1-1 TRBV20-1 once TRBD1 TGCAGTCCCCACAGGGGTTGGGACACTGAAGCTTTCTTT CSPHRGWDTEAFF
TRBJ2-3 TRBV5-4 - TRBD1 TGTGCCAGCAGCTGGGACAGGCCCAGTGCAGACACGCAGTATTTT CASSWDRPSADTQYF
TRBJ1-3 TRBV11-2 - - TGTGCCAGCAGCTTAATCGTAGCCGGAAACACCATATATTTT CASSLIVAGNTIYF
TRBJ1-5 TRBV7-6 - - TGTGCCAGCAGCCGAGCCAGAAATCAGCCCCAGCATTTT CASSRARNQPQHF
TRBJ2-1 TRBV29-1 - - TGCAGCGCCGACAGGAGCTCCTACAATGAGCAGTTCTTC CSADRSSYNEQFF
TRBJ2-7 TRBV7-9 many - TGTGCCAGCAGCTCCGTCGGTCTTGAGGGCGAGCAGTACTTC CASSSVGLEGEQYF
TRBJ2-7 TRBV7-3 many - TGTGCCAGCAGCCCCGCAGGGGGAGGGCCCGCCTACGAGCAGTACTTC CASSPAGGGPAYEQYF
TRBJ1-2 TRBV20-1 few TRBD1 TGCAGTGCTACGACGACAGGGGGCTTTGTCTCTGGAAACACCTTC CSATTTGGFVSGNTF
TRBJ2-3 TRBV5-4 many TRBD2 TGTGCCAGCAGCTGGGGGGGGGCAGATACGCAGTATTTT CASSWGGADTQYF
TRBJ2-6 TRBV27 - - TGTGCCAGCAGTTTCCGACCCCTGACTGGGGGGACCTTCTCTGGGGCCAACGTCCTGACTTTC CASSFRPLTGGTFSGANVLTF
TRBJ2-5 TRBV5-1 many TRBD2 TGCGCCAGCAGCTGGGCGACTAGCGGGACAGAGACCCAGTACTTC CASSWATSGTETQYF
TRBJ1-5 TRBV7-2 - - TGTGCCAGCAGCTTAATCGTTGGGAGGGATACCAATCAGCCCCAGCATTTT CASSLIVGRDTNQPQHF
TRBJ2-7 TRBV20-1 many - TGCAGTGCTAGAGATCAAGGTGCGGGAAGCTCCTACGAGCAGTACTTC CSARDQGAGSSYEQYF
TRBJ2-1 TRBV10-3 - TRBD2 TGTGCCATCTCTTTGGCGGCTAGCGGGAGAGGTGAGCAGTTCTTC CAISLAASGRGEQFF